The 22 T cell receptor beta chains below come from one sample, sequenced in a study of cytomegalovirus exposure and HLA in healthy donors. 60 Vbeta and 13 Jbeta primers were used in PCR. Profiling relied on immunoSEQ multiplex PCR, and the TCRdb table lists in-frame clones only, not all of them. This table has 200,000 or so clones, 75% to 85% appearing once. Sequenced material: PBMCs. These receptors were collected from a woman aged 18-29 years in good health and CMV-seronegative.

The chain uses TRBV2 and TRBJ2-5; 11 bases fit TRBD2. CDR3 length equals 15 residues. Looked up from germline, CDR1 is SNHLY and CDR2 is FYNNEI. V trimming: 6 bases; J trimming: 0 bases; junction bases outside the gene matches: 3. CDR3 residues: CASRASGRYQETQYF. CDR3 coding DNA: TGTGCCAGCAGGGCTAGCGGGAGGTACCAAGAGACCCAGTACTTC.

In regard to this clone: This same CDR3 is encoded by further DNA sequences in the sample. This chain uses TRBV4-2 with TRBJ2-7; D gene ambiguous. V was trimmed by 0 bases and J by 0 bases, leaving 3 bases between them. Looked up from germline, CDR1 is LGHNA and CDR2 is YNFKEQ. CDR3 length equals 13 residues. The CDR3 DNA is TGTGCCAGCAGCCAAGACCTCTCCTACGAGCAGTACTTC. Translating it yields CASSQDLSYEQYF.

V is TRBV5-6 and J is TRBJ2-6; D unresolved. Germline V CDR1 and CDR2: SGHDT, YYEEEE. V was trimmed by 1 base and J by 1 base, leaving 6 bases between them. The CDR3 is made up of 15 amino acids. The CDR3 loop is CASSLTVSGANVLTF. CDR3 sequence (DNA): TGTGCCAGCAGCTTGACGGTGTCTGGGGCCAACGTCCTGACTTTC. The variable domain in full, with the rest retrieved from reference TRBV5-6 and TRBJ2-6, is DAGVTQSPTHLIKTRGQQVTLRCSPKSGHDTVSWYQQALGQGPQFIFQYYEEEERQRGNFPDRFSGHQFPNYSSELNVNALLLGDSALYLCASSLTVSGANVLTFGAGSRLTVL.

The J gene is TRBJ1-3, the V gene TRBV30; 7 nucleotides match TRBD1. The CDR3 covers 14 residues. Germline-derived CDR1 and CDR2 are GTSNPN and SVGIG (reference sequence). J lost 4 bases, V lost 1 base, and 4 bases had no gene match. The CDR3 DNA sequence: TGTGCCTGGAGTGACGGGACAGTCGGAAACACCATATATTTT. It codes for CAWSDGTVGNTIYF.

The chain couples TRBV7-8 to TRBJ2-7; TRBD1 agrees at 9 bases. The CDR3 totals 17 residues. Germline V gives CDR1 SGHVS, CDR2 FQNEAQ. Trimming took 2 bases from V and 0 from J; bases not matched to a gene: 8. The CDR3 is CASSLTPGQGLSYEQYF. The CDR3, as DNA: TGTGCCAGCAGCTTAACGCCCGGACAGGGGCTCTCCTACGAGCAGTACTTC.

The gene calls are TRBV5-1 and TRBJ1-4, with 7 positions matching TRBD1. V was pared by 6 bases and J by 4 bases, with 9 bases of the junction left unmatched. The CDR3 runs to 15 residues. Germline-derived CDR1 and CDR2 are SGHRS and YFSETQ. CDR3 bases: TGCGCCAGCACCATCTCCGGGACAGATAATGAAAAACTGTTTTTT. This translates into CASTISGTDNEKLFF. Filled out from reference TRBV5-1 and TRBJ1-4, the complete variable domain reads KAGVTQTPRYLIKTRGQQVTLSCSPISGHRSVSWYQQTPGQGLQFLFEYFSETQRNKGNFPGRFSGRQFSNSRSEMNVSTLELGDSALYLCASTISGTDNEKLFFGSGTQLSVL.

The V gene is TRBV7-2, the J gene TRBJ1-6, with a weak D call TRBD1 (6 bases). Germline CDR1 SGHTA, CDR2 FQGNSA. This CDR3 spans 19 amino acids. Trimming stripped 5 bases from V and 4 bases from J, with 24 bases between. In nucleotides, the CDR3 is TGTGCCAGCAGCCTCCGCGTCAGTCGGCGAGGGGGATATAATTCACCCCTCCACTTT. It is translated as CASSLRVSRRGGYNSPLHF.

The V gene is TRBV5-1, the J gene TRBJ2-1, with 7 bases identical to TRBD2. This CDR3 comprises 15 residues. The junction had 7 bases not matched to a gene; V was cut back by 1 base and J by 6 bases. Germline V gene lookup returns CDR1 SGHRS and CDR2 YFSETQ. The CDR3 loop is CASSLSAGEANEQFF. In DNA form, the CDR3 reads TGCGCCAGCAGCTTGAGTGCGGGAGAGGCCAATGAGCAGTTCTTC.

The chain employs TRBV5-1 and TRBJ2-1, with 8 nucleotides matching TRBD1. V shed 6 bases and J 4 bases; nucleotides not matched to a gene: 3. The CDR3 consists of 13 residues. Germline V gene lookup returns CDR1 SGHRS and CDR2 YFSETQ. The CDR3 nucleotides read TGCGCCAGCAACGACAGGGGATACAATGAGCAGTTCTTC. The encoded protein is CASNDRGYNEQFF.

In DNA form, the CDR3 reads TGTGCCAGCAGTCCAATTGACTCCATACGAATTAGGTCTGGGGCCAACGTCCTGACTTTC. Translating gives CASSPIDSIRIRSGANVLTF. This chain connects TRBV6-8 to TRBJ2-6, with no clear D. Looked up from germline, CDR1 is MNHGY and CDR2 is SAAAGT. V was clipped by 5 bases and J by 1 base, with 24 bases between them. The CDR3 loop spans 20 amino acids.

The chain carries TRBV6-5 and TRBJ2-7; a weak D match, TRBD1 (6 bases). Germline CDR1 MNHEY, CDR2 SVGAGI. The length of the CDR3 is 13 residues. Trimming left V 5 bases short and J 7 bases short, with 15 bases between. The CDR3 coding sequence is TGTGCCAGCAGTACTCCGGGACAATATGAGCAGTACTTC. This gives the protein CASSTPGQYEQYF.

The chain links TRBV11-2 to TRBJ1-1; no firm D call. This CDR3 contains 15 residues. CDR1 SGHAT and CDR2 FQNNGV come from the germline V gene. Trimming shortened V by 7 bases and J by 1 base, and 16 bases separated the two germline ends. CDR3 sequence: CASTLSGGSNTEAFF. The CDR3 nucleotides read TGTGCCAGCACCCTAAGCGGAGGGTCGAACACTGAAGCTTTCTTT.

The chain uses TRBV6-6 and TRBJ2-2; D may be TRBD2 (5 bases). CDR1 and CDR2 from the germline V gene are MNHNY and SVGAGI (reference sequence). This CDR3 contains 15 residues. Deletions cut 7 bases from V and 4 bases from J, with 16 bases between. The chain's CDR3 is CASKKTTNSTGELFF. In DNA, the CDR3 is TGTGCCAGCAAAAAAACGACTAATTCCACCGGGGAGCTGTTTTTT.

CDR3 protein: CASSIDSPGQGNIQYF. CDR3 nucleotides: TGTGCCAGTAGTATAGATAGTCCGGGACAGGGGAACATTCAGTACTTC. The chain recombines TRBV19 with TRBJ2-4; 10 nucleotides line up with TRBD1. V dropped 0 bases and J dropped 7; count of bases not matched to a gene: 6. CDR1 and CDR2 (germline): LNHDA, SQIVND (reference sequence). The CDR3 totals 16 residues.

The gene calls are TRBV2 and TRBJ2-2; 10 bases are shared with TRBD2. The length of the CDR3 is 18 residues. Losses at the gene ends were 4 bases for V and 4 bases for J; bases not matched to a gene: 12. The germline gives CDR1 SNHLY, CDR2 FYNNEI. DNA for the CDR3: TGTGCCAGCAGTGTGTATGGCAGCGGGAGGGCCCTCACCGGGGAGCTGTTTTTT. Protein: CASSVYGSGRALTGELFF.

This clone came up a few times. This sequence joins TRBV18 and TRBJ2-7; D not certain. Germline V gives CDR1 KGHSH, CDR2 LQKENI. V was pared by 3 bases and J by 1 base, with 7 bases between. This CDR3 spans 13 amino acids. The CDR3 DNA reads TGTGCCAGCTCACCCGACGGGTCCTACGAGCAGTACTTC. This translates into CASSPDGSYEQYF. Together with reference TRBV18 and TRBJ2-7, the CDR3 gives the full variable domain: NAGVMQNPRHLVRRRGQEARLRCSPMKGHSHVYWYRQLPEEGLKFMVYLQKENIIDESGMPKERFSAEFPKEGPSILRIQQVVRGDSAAYFCASSPDGSYEQYFGPGTRLTVT.

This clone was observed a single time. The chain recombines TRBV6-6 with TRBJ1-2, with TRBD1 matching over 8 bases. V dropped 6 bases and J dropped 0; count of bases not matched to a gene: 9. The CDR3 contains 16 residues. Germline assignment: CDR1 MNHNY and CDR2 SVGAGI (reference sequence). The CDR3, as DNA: TGTGCCAGCAGATTGGACGGACAGGGCACTAACTATGGCTACACCTTC. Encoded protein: CASRLDGQGTNYGYTF.

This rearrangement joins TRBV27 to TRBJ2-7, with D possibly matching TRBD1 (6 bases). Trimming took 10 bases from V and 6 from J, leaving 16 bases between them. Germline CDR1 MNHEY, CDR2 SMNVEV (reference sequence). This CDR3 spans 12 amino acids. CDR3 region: CAIQGKRIEQYF. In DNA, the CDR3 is TGTGCCATTCAGGGGAAAAGGATCGAGCAGTACTTC.

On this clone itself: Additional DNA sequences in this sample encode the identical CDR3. CDR3 in amino acids: CASSLAGTGGETQYF. In nucleotides, the CDR3 is TGCGCCAGCAGCTTGGCCGGGACAGGAGGGGAGACCCAGTACTTC. This chain joins TRBV5-1 and TRBJ2-5, with TRBD1 matching 8 bases. With V trimmed by 0 bases and J by 5 bases, 6 bases remained unmatched. Germline assignment: CDR1 SGHRS and CDR2 YFSETQ. This CDR3 spans 15 amino acids.

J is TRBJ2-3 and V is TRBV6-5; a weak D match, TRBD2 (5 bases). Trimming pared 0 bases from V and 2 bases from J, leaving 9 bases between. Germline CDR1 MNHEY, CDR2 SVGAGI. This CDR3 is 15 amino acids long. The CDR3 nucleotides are TGTGCCAGCAGTTACTCGCGGGCCCTCACAGATACGCAGTATTTT. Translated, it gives CASSYSRALTDTQYF.

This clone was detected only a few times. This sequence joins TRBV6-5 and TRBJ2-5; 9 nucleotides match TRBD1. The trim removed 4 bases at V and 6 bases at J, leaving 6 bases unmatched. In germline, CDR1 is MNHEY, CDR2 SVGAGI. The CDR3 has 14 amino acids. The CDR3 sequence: CASSLMTGGKTQYF. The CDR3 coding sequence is TGTGCCAGCAGTTTAATGACAGGGGGGAAGACCCAGTACTTC.

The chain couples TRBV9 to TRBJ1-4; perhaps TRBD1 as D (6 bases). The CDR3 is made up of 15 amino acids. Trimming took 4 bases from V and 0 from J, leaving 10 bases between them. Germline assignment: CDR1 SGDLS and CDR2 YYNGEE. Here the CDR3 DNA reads TGTGCCAGCAGCCTGGGGACATCAACTAATGAAAAACTGTTTTTT. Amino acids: CASSLGTSTNEKLFF.